These 20 T cell receptor beta chains share one sample of origin, sequenced in a study of shared clonotypes between healthy human individuals. The protocol was immunoSEQ multiplex PCR, while the TCRdb copy is restricted to in-frame clones and leaves out a portion. The top ten hold approximately 0.39% of the sample, which has approximately 2,300,000 clones, about 90% seen once. Sequencing input: naive CD4+ T cells from PBMCs. Subset defined: CD45RA+ positively selected. The receptors originated from a man between 18 and 35 years old in good health. Some clones in this sample may be carry-over from other donors' samples.

This clone has just a few counts. V is TRBV29-1 and J is TRBJ2-1; tentative D call: TRBD2 (7 bases). The germline V gene encodes CDR1 SQVTM and CDR2 ANQGSEA. Trimming cost V 0 bases and J 6 bases, with 15 bases left between them. The CDR3 length is 15 residues. The CDR3: CSVEDLRGAGNEQFF. The CDR3 region has the DNA TGCAGCGTTGAAGATCTTCGGGGGGCGGGCAATGAGCAGTTCTTC.

This clone is a singleton in its sample. The chain is built from TRBV12-2 and TRBJ1-1. TRBV12-2 is designated a pseudogene. CDR3 length: 15 amino acids. The CDR3 is CASRLGGSLNTEAFF. CDR3 DNA: TGTGCAAGTCGCTTAGGTGGCAGCCTGAACACTGAAGCTTTCTTT.

The V and J genes are TRBV4-3 and TRBJ2-6; 9 bases are a match to TRBD1. Trimming removed 1 base from V and 9 bases from J; junction bases left unmatched: 4. This CDR3 is built from 15 residues. Germline CDR1 reads LGHNA; CDR2 reads YSLEER. The CDR3 sequence: CASSQGDRVDNVLTF. The CDR3 DNA reads TGCGCCAGCAGCCAAGGGGACAGGGTTGACAACGTCCTGACTTTC.

V is TRBV7-2 and J is TRBJ2-6; TRBD2 agrees at 14 bases. CDR3 length: 16 amino acids. Germline V gene lookup returns CDR1 SGHTA and CDR2 FQGNSA. V dropped 6 bases and J dropped 2; count of bases not matched to a gene: 0. The CDR3 is CASRGLAGAGANVLTF. The CDR3 nucleotides are TGTGCCAGCAGGGGACTAGCGGGAGCTGGGGCCAACGTCCTGACTTTC.

The chain recombines TRBV15 with TRBJ1-2; D is possibly TRBD1 (5 bases). This CDR3 has 16 amino acids. Trimming pared 3 bases from V and 4 bases from J, leaving 18 bases between. Looked up from germline, CDR1 is LNHNV and CDR2 is YYDKDF (reference sequence). The CDR3 spells CATSRVTGTPVYGYTF. The CDR3 region has the DNA TGTGCCACCAGCAGGGTCACCGGGACTCCAGTCTATGGCTACACCTTC.

J is TRBJ2-7 and V is TRBV6-6, with 8 bases fitting TRBD2. V lost 7 bases to trimming and J lost 4 bases; unmatched junction nucleotides: 12. There are 15 residues in the CDR3. Germline V gene data show CDR1 as MNHNY and CDR2 as SVGAGI (reference sequence). The CDR3 here is CASNPEGLAGYEQYF. CDR3 coding DNA: TGTGCCAGCAATCCCGAAGGTCTAGCGGGTTACGAGCAGTACTTC.

Turning to this clone: Other nucleotide sequences in the sample specify the same CDR3. J is TRBJ2-7 and V is TRBV5-1; 12 bases match TRBD1. Unmatched junction bases numbered 4, after V lost 4 bases and J lost 5 bases. This CDR3 comprises 14 residues. CDR1 and CDR2 (germline): SGHRS, YFSETQ. The CDR3 DNA reads as TGCGCCAGCAGCACCGGGACAGGGGGCGACGAGCAGTACTTC. Encoded protein: CASSTGTGGDEQYF.

The chain employs TRBV7-2 and TRBJ1-2; D perhaps matches TRBD1 (6 bases). With 4 bases removed from V and 2 bases from J, the gap between germline ends came to 14 bases. CDR1 and CDR2 (germline): SGHTA, FQGNSA. The CDR3 is 15 residues long. CDR3 loop: CASSSQGALNYGYTF. CDR3 coding DNA: TGTGCCAGCAGCTCACAGGGAGCCCTCAACTATGGCTACACCTTC.

The chain has TRBV2 and TRBJ2-7; no clear D. V lost 7 bases to trimming and J lost 5 bases, with 12 bases between them. The CDR3 length is 12 residues. Germline-derived CDR1 and CDR2 are SNHLY and FYNNEI. Here the CDR3 DNA reads TGTGCCAGCACGTTCCTCCGTAACGAGCAGTACTTC. It codes for CASTFLRNEQYF.

This clone was detected once. V is TRBV6-1 and J is TRBJ1-5, with a possible D match to TRBD1 (6 bases). V shed 6 bases and J shed 3 bases, with 12 bases lying between them. CDR3 length: 14 residues. CDR1 MNHNS and CDR2 SASEGT come from the germline V gene. The DNA for the CDR3 is TGTGCCAGCAGGACCACAGGGTACAATCAGCCCCAGCATTTT. Its protein is CASRTTGYNQPQHF.

The chain uses TRBV27 and TRBJ2-6; D ambiguous. The CDR3 covers 16 residues. Trimming pared 8 bases from V and 0 bases from J, leaving 14 bases between. CDR1 and CDR2 (germline): MNHEY, SMNVEV (reference sequence). DNA of the CDR3: TGTGCCAGCGGCAAGGACCGACTCTCTGGGGCCAACGTCCTGACTTTC. It yields the protein CASGKDRLSGANVLTF. Using reference TRBV27 and TRBJ2-6 for the parts outside the CDR3, the full variable domain is EAQVTQNPRYLITVTGKKLTVTCSQNMNHEYMSWYRQDPGLGLRQIYYSMNVEVTDKGDVPEGYKVSRKEKRNFPLILESPSPNQTSLYFCASGKDRLSGANVLTFGAGSRLTVL.

The chain carries TRBV6-6 and TRBJ1-1; tentative D call: TRBD1 (5 bases). In germline, CDR1 is MNHNY, CDR2 SVGAGI (reference sequence). V was trimmed by 0 bases and J by 4 bases, leaving 12 bases between them. The CDR3 extends over 15 amino acids. The CDR3 DNA reads TGTGCCAGCAGTTACTCTTCAGGGTACGCCACTGAAGCTTTCTTT. Protein product: CASSYSSGYATEAFF.

The CDR3 nucleotides are TGTGCCAGCAGCGAGCCTTCAACAGGGTACAATGGCTACACCTTC. Translation gives CASSEPSTGYNGYTF. The chain has TRBV27 and TRBJ1-2; a possible D gene is TRBD1 (6 bases). Germline V gene sequence: CDR1 MNHEY, CDR2 SMNVEV (reference sequence). Trimming cost V 6 bases and J 6 bases, with 20 bases left between them. CDR3 length equals 15 residues.

The V gene is TRBV28, the J gene TRBJ1-5, with a weak D call TRBD1 (6 bases). The V end was cut by 6 bases, the J end by 0 bases, with 12 bases between. The CDR3 sequence is 15 residues long. Looked up from germline, CDR1 is MDHEN and CDR2 is SYDVKM. CDR3 coding DNA: TGTGCCAGCAGAACCGACAGGTATAGCAATCAGCCCCAGCATTTT. This codes for CASRTDRYSNQPQHF.

V is TRBV27 and J is TRBJ2-6, with 8 bases matching TRBD1. CDR3 size: 17 residues. The germline gives CDR1 MNHEY, CDR2 SMNVEV (reference sequence). V dropped 5 bases and J dropped 0; count of bases not matched to a gene: 6. The CDR3 region has the DNA TGTGCCAGCAGTCCTGGACAGGGCCGCTCTGGGGCCAACGTCCTGACTTTC. It is translated as CASSPGQGRSGANVLTF.

This clone was seen a handful of times. The V call is TRBV2, the J call TRBJ1-2; D not certain. The CDR3 runs to 11 residues. The V gene's germline CDR1 is SNHLY and CDR2 FYNNEI. V dropped 4 bases and J dropped 8 bases, with 8 bases sitting between them. CDR3: CASSVGFGYTF. In DNA form, the CDR3 reads TGTGCCAGCAGTGTGGGGTTCGGCTACACCTTC.

Turning to this clone: This same CDR3 is encoded by further DNA sequences in the sample. The V and J genes are TRBV5-1 and TRBJ1-2; D gene uncertain. There are 14 residues in the CDR3. Trimming removed 0 bases at V and 3 bases at J, with 9 bases between. Germline assignment: CDR1 SGHRS and CDR2 YFSETQ. The CDR3 DNA reads TGCGCCAGCAGCTTGGGTGGTGGAGACTATGGCTACACCTTC. It specifies CASSLGGGDYGYTF.

The chain has TRBV28 and TRBJ2-5; 12 nucleotides align to TRBD2. The germline gives CDR1 MDHEN, CDR2 SYDVKM. Germline trimming cut 10 bases from V and 2 bases from J; bases unmatched to any gene: 14. This CDR3 region has 17 residues. For the CDR3, the DNA is TGTGCCACTGAGACCCCACCGGGACTAGCGGGTCAAGAGACCCAGTACTTC. This codes for CATETPPGLAGQETQYF.

J is TRBJ1-2 and V is TRBV10-3; D unclear. V lost 3 bases to trimming and J lost 2 bases, with 7 bases between them. Germline lookup yields CDR1 ENHRY and CDR2 SYGVKD. The CDR3 consists of 13 residues. CDR3 in amino acids: CAISEFGNYGYTF. CDR3 nucleotides: TGTGCCATCAGTGAATTTGGAAACTATGGCTACACCTTC.

This chain links TRBV11-2 with TRBJ2-6, with unresolved D. The CDR3 runs 14 residues. The V end lost 1 base, the J end lost 12 bases, and 13 bases lay between the germline ends. From germline, CDR1 is SGHAT and CDR2 FQNNGV. CDR3 in DNA: TGTGCCAGCAGCTTAGCTCTAGTGGTCCCCGTCCTGACTTTC. This gives the protein CASSLALVVPVLTF.